Detailed here is one TCR beta chain. The antigen remains unidentified. The germline CDR1 and CDR2 sequences are SGHVS and FNYEAQ. Trimming removed 1 base from V and 11 bases from J; junction bases left unmatched: 11. The CDR3 is 16 amino acids. The data were obtained in a study of cytomegalovirus exposure and HLA in healthy donors. Vbeta (60) and Jbeta (13) primers were used in the PCR. Using immunoSEQ multiplex PCR, the repertoire was profiled, and TCRdb retains in-frame clones only, with some absent. The data contain under 150,000 clones, about four fifths of them singletons. General study findings and limits: CMV antigen specificity was confirmed in vitro for a few CMV-associated chains.

V and J are TRBV7-6 and TRBJ2-2; TRBD1 agrees at 9 bases. This TCR was recovered from a woman between 40 and 50 years old in good health and CMV-seropositive. The sample comprised PBMCs. CDR3 residues: CASSLESTGGARELFF. CDR3 sequence (DNA): TGTGCCAGCAGCTTAGAATCGACAGGGGGGGCCCGAGAGCTGTTTTTT.